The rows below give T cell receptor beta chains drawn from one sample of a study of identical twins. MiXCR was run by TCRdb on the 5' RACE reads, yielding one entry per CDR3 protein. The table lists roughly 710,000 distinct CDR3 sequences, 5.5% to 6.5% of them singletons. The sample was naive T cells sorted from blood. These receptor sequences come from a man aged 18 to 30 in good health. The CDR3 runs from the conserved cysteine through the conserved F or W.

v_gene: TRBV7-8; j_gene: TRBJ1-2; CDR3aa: CASSLGPDKNYGYTF
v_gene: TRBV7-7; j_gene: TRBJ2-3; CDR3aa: CASSSSVRGSTDTQYF
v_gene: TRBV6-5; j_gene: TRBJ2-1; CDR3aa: CASSYSPGTSGYNEQFF
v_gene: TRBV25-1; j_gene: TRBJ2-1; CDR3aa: CASSIVYEQFF
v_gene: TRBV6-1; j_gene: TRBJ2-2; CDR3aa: CASSPGALSGELFF
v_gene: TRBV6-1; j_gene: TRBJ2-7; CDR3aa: CASRGDIRYEQYF
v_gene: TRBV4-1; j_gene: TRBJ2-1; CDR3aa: CASSQGVRRDNEQFF
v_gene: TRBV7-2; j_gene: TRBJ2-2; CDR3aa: CASSGPLPGELFF
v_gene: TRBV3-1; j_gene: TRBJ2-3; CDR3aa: CASSQDSRGDTDTQYF
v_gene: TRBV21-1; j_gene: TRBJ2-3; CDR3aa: CASSKVSGKAPGRCTQYF
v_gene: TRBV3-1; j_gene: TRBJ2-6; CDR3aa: CASSQLSTGANVLTF
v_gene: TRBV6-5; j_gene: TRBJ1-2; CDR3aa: CASSYQGGYGYTF
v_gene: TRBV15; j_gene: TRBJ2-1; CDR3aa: CAIRGGGRHEQFF
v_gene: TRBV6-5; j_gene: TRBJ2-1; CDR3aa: CASSSPSGSYEQFF
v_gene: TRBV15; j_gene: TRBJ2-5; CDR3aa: CATSRGSAETQYF
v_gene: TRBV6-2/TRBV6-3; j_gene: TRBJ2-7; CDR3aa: CASSELGHGLKFYEQYF
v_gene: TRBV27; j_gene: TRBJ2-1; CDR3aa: CASSRLGTVENEQFF
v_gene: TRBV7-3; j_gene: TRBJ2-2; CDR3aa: CASSLNAGVTGELFF
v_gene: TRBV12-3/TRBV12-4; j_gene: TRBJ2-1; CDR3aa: CASSRLAGEVSSYNEQFF
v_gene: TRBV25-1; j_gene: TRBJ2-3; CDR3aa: CASSVLQGASTDTQYF
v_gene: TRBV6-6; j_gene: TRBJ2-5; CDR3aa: CASSNHVIGTQYF
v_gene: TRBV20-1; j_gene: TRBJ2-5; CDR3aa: CSASGSRETQYF